A selection of T cell receptor beta chains follows, all from one sample in a study of beta chain features in type 1 diabetes. Using immunoSEQ multiplex PCR, the repertoire was profiled, and TCRdb retains in-frame clones only, with some absent. The sample contains 150,000 to 200,000 clones, roughly 8% of which appear only once. Sequencing used central memory CD4+ T cells from blood. The receptors stem from a woman aged 40 to 49 with type 1 diabetes. The CDR3 runs from the conserved cysteine through the conserved F or W. A D gene is named only where the DNA matches it firmly. Some rows have no size entry. The others give once, few or many, or a class for an expanded clone.

abundance,v_gene,d_gene,len,j_gene,CDR3nt,CDR3aa
few,TRBV7-3,TRBD1,16,TRBJ2-1,TGTGCCAGCAGCTATACACAGGGGGCAAAGGGCAATGAGCAGTTCTTC,CASSYTQGAKGNEQFF
.,TRBV11-2,TRBD2,18,TRBJ2-1,TGTGCCAGCAGCCCTTCCCGCGGTGGCCTAGCGGGAGGTGGTGAGCAGTTCTTC,CASSPSRGGLAGGGEQFF
.,TRBV6-1,TRBD1,13,TRBJ1-2,TGTGCCAGCTCGGGACAGGGCACTTTGGGCTACACCTTC,CASSGQGTLGYTF
.,TRBV5-1,TRBD2,15,TRBJ2-1,TGCGCCAGCAGTTCTCTAACTAGCGCAGACAATGAGCAGTTCTTC,CASSSLTSADNEQFF
few,TRBV2,.,11,TRBJ2-1,TGTGCCAGCACCCTAGATGGGTGGCAGTTCTTC,CASTLDGWQFF
many,TRBV4-1,TRBD1,15,TRBJ2-7,TGCGCCAGTAGGGACAGTTCCCGTAGCTCCTACGAGCAGTACTTC,CASRDSSRSSYEQYF
.,TRBV29-1,.,12,TRBJ1-1,TGCAGCGCTGGGGAGGTGAACACTGAAGCTTTCTTT,CSAGEVNTEAFF
.,TRBV9,.,17,TRBJ1-1,TGTGCCAGCAGCGTACTCCCCGAGGGGGATGTAGGGACTGAAGCTTTCTTT,CASSVLPEGDVGTEAFF
.,TRBV18,.,13,TRBJ1-4,TGTGCCAGCTCACCAAGGCGGGAAGAAAAACTGTTTTTT,CASSPRREEKLFF
few,TRBV27,TRBD2,15,TRBJ2-5,TGTGCCAGCCGGTCGGCGGGCGGGGGCCAAGAGACCCAGTACTTC,CASRSAGGGQETQYF
.,TRBV29-1,TRBD1,12,TRBJ1-1,TGCAGCGTTGATAAGGACAGGGTAAAAGCTTTCTTT,CSVDKDRVKAFF
few,TRBV28,.,12,TRBJ2-5,TGTGCCAGCAGTTACAGGGAAGAGACCCAGTACTTC,CASSYREETQYF
.,TRBV27,TRBD1,15,TRBJ1-5,TGTGCCAGCGGCTTGGGACTGACAGGGAGTCAGCCCCAGCATTTT,CASGLGLTGSQPQHF
.,TRBV7-8,.,16,TRBJ2-5,TGTGCCAGCAGCTTAGCAGCGGGTGTGGTAACGGAGACCCAGTACTTC,CASSLAAGVVTETQYF
few,TRBV7-5,.,14,TRBJ2-5,TGTGCCAGAAGTCTAGCTCGTGGGCGGGAGACCCAGTACTTC,CARSLARGRETQYF
.,TRBV20-1,.,11,TRBJ1-1,TGCAGTGCACCAGGGGTTCGGGAAGCTTTCTTT,CSAPGVREAFF
few,TRBV5-1,TRBD2,15,TRBJ2-1,TGCGCCAGCAGCTTACTAGCGGGGGCCTACAATGAGCAGTTCTTC,CASSLLAGAYNEQFF
few,TRBV5-1,TRBD1,12,TRBJ2-7,TGCGCCAGCAGCGGGACAGGGGACGAGCAGTACTTC,CASSGTGDEQYF
.,TRBV6-5,TRBD1,14,TRBJ1-4,TGTGCCAGCAGAGGGACAGCCGCTAATGAAAAACTGTTTTTT,CASRGTAANEKLFF
.,TRBV7-9,TRBD2,15,TRBJ2-1,TGTGCCAGCAGCTTAGGGACTAGCGGGGTCGGCGAGCAGTTCTTC,CASSLGTSGVGEQFF
few,TRBV21-1,.,15,TRBJ2-7,TGTGCCAGCAGCTCGCGACAGGGGACCTCCTACGAGCAGTACTTC,CASSSRQGTSYEQYF
many,TRBV11-2,.,14,TRBJ1-3,TGTGCCAGCAGAGATCAGCGCTCTGGAAACACCATATATTTT,CASRDQRSGNTIYF
many,TRBV21-1,.,12,TRBJ2-7,TGTGCCATGCCGGGACTATCCTACGAGCAGTACTTC,CAMPGLSYEQYF
few,TRBV29-1,.,14,TRBJ2-3,TGCAGCGTTGAGACCTCGCGGGGCACAGATACGCAGTATTTT,CSVETSRGTDTQYF
few,TRBV16,.,13,TRBJ1-1,TGTGCCAGCAGCCGCCGACAGAACACTGAAGCTTTCTTT,CASSRRQNTEAFF
few,TRBV27,TRBD1,15,TRBJ1-5,TGTGCCAGCAGCTCGGGACAGGGTAAGAATCAGCCCCAGCATTTT,CASSSGQGKNQPQHF
.,TRBV29-1,TRBD2,15,TRBJ2-1,TGCAGCGTTGATCCGGGCGGGAGCTCCTACAATGAGCAGTTCTTC,CSVDPGGSSYNEQFF
few,TRBV19,.,14,TRBJ2-7,TGTGCCAGTAGGGATCGGGAGCTTACCTACGAGCAGTACTTC,CASRDRELTYEQYF